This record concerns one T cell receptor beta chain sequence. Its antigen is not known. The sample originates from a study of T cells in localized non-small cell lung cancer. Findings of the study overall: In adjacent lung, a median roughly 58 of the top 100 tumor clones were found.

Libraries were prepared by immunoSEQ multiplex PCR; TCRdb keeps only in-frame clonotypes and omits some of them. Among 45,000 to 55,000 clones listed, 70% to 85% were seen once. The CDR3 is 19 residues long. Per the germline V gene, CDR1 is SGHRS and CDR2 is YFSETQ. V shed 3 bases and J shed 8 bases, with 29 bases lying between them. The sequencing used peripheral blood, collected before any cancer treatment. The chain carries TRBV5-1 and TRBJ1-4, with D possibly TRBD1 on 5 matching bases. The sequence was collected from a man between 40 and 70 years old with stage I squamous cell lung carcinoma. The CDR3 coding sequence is TGCGCCAGCAGCTCGGGACTAGGTTTACAACGGAATTCAGGGGAAAAACTGTTTTTT. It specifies CASSSGLGLQRNSGEKLFF.